This T cell receptor beta chain was profiled in a study of T cells in Graves' hyperthyroidism and ophthalmopathy. Germline V lookup: CDR1 MNHNS, CDR2 SASEGT. V lost 2 bases and J lost 5, with 13 bases in between. This CDR3 is 14 amino acids long. What was amplified from RNA transcripts were TCR beta CDR3 regions. HTBI primers were the set used in a first-round RT-PCR of the TCR CDR3. MiXCR, applied by TCRdb to the multiplex PCR reads, yields one record per CDR3 protein. The data show 550,000 to 600,000 distinct CDR3 sequences, 16% seen once. Comments on this clonotype: As yet, its antigen is unknown.

Uncontrolled infection, other autoimmune disease, pregnancy and lactation each barred patients from inclusion. Fresh 10 ml peripheral blood yielded PBMCs. Study results and caveats: Also found in blood were most expanded thyroid clonotypes above 0.001. Patients with ophthalmopathy were separated from those with stable hyperthyroidism by a 13 V-J model.

Sequenced sample: blood. This clonotype was sampled from a woman under 30 with Graves' hyperthyroidism. V gene TRBV6-1 combines with J gene TRBJ2-7; TRBD1 might be the D (5 bases). CDR3 sequence reads: CASSELGNRNEQYF. For the CDR3, the DNA is TGTGCCAGCAGTGAACTGGGTAACAGGAACGAGCAGTACTTC.